Listed below are T cell receptor beta chains from one sample, sequenced in a study of shared clonotypes between healthy human individuals. Data came from immunoSEQ multiplex PCR; TCRdb stores just in-frame clones and leaves some out. Seen here are roughly 500,000 clones, roughly 78% observed once, and the top ten hold over 10%. Sequenced sample: PBMCs. These receptors were taken from a woman between 40 and 50 years old in good health. Some clones in this sample may be carry-over from other donors' samples. CDR3s include the opening cysteine and the closing phenylalanine or tryptophan. Each record gives: clone size, D gene, J gene, V gene, CDR3 protein, CDR3 DNA. D genes are given only for firm matches. Rows may omit the clone size; those that give it use once, few, many or a size class.

NA | TRBD1 | TRBJ2-2 | TRBV7-9 | CANQQGAGELFF | TGTGCCAACCAACAGGGGGCCGGGGAGCTGTTTTTT
NA | NA | TRBJ1-2 | TRBV11-2 | CASSSRGDYGYTF | TGTGCCAGCAGCTCCCGAGGGGACTATGGCTACACCTTC
NA | NA | TRBJ2-1 | TRBV19 | CASSMYGTTTSYNEQFF | TGTGCCAGTAGTATGTACGGGACCACAACCTCCTACAATGAGCAGTTCTTC
NA | NA | TRBJ1-1 | TRBV6-1 | CASSWSGVGTEAFF | TGTGCCAGCAGCTGGTCAGGGGTGGGCACTGAAGCTTTCTTT
NA | NA | TRBJ2-1 | TRBV4-1 | CASSTGGGKGAKNEQFF | TGCGCCAGCTCGACAGGAGGAGGGAAAGGGGCAAAGAATGAGCAGTTCTTC
NA | NA | TRBJ2-7 | TRBV15 | CATSRKRAYEQYF | TGTGCCACCAGCAGAAAGCGGGCTTACGAGCAGTACTTC
NA | TRBD1 | TRBJ2-5 | TRBV4-2 | CASSQLDRVGETQYF | TGTGCCAGCAGCCAATTGGACAGGGTTGGCGAGACCCAGTACTTC
NA | NA | TRBJ1-2 | TRBV5-4 | CASSLVDRTYGYTF | TGTGCCAGCAGCTTGGTAGACCGGACCTATGGCTACACCTTC
NA | NA | TRBJ2-1 | TRBV21-1 | CASSTPIPQLAGGPYNSYNEQFF | TGTGCCAGCAGCACTCCAATTCCCCAGCTAGCGGGAGGACCCTACAATTCATACAATGAGCAGTTCTTC
NA | NA | TRBJ2-2 | TRBV27 | CASSLRTPGGVYTGELFF | TGTGCCAGCAGTTTACGAACTCCGGGGGGCGTTTACACCGGGGAGCTGTTTTTT
many | NA | TRBJ2-5 | TRBV18 | CASSPPGEVAQYF | TGTGCCAGCTCACCCCCTGGGGAAGTGGCCCAGTACTTC
NA | NA | TRBJ1-2 | TRBV28 | CASSSGDTLANYGYTF | TGTGCCAGCAGTTCCGGGGACACTTTAGCGAACTATGGCTACACCTTC
NA | NA | TRBJ2-2 | TRBV14 | CASSQDLNTGELFF | TGTGCCAGCAGCCAAGATCTCAACACCGGGGAGCTGTTTTTT
NA | TRBD2 | TRBJ2-7 | TRBV5-1 | CASSRGGLEDEQYF | TGCGCCAGCAGCCGGGGGGGACTGGAGGACGAGCAGTACTTC
NA | TRBD1 | TRBJ2-1 | TRBV11-3 | CASSLGTGGNEQFF | TGTGCCAGCAGCTTAGGGACAGGGGGGAATGAGCAGTTCTTC
NA | NA | TRBJ2-7 | TRBV28 | CASSGPGTGEQYF | TGTGCCAGCAGCGGCCCAGGGACGGGAGAGCAGTACTTC
NA | TRBD1 | TRBJ2-7 | TRBV15 | CATSSPGQSYEQYF | TGTGCCACCAGCAGCCCGGGACAGTCCTACGAGCAGTACTTC
NA | NA | TRBJ2-6 | TRBV18 | CASSPSGSGANVLTF | TGTGCCAGCTCACCATCAGGGTCTGGGGCCAACGTCCTGACTTTC